Presented here are 3 T cell receptor beta chains from one specimen sequenced in a study of vaccination effects on CD4 cells after COVID-19. Method: immunoSEQ multiplex PCR; TCRdb's copy keeps in-frame clones and lacks some. Among about 20,000 clones listed, more than 65% were seen once. Their antigens remain unidentified. Antigen-specific CD4+ T cell clonotypes were called by their expansion after viral peptide-pool culture in ViraFEST. Cultured cells yielded isolated CD4+ T cells after more than nine days. Vaccination of participants consisted of two doses of either the BNT162b2 or mRNA-1273 vaccine. The sample here was CD4+ T cells from PBMCs cultured with HCoV-NL63 spike peptides, taken after COVID-19 vaccination. These receptors all stem from a human donor who received a COVID-19 vaccine.

This chain's CDR3 is CASSPGTSVKTQYF. Written as DNA, the CDR3 is TGTGCCAGCAGCCCCGGGACGTCCGTCAAGACGCAGTATTTT. V usage is TRBV7-2 and J usage is TRBJ2-3; D tentatively reads TRBD1 or TRBD2 (5 bases each). In germline, CDR1 is SGHTA, CDR2 FQGNSA. Trimming cost V 5 bases and J 9 bases, with 18 bases left between them. This CDR3 comprises 14 residues.

This clone was recorded a few times. The chain carries TRBV4-1 and TRBJ2-5; D might be TRBD2 (5 bases). Deletions cut 1 base from V and 5 bases from J, with 14 bases between. The germline gives CDR1 MGHRA, CDR2 YSYEKL. The CDR3 sequence is 15 residues long. The CDR3 DNA sequence: TGCGCCAGCAGCCAAGCGCGGACTGACGGGGAGACCCAGTACTTC. Its translation is CASSQARTDGETQYF.

The chain is built from TRBV18 and TRBJ2-6; TRBD1 might be the D (6 bases). Per germline, CDR1 KGHSH and CDR2 LQKENI. V was pared by 5 bases and J by 2 bases, with 19 bases between. The CDR3 runs to 18 residues. CDR3 region: CASSSHPGQRPGANVLTF. DNA for the CDR3: TGTGCCAGCTCATCGCATCCGGGACAAAGGCCTGGGGCCAACGTCCTGACTTTC.